The 27 T cell receptor beta chains below come from one sample, sequenced in a study of OX40 agonist ivuxolimab in advanced cancers. Measured with immunoSEQ multiplex PCR; TCRdb has only the in-frame clones, and not every one. The sample includes 100,000 or so clones, under 95% of them seen just once. The material sequenced was CD4+ or CD8+ T cells sorted from blood, taken in a trial of the OX40 agonist ivuxolimab. The receptors were sampled from an adult with an advanced solid tumor such as melanoma, head and neck, liver or kidney cancer.

V gene TRBV30 combines with J gene TRBJ2-7; D is perhaps TRBD1 or TRBD2 (5 bases each). The CDR3 spans 12 residues. From germline, CDR1 is GTSNPN and CDR2 SVGIG (reference sequence). Trimming took 1 base from V and 2 from J, leaving 6 bases between them. The CDR3 nucleotides are TGTGCCTGGAGTGGGGACGCCTACGAGCAGTACTTC. Amino acids: CAWSGDAYEQYF.

The V call is TRBV29-1, the J call TRBJ1-1; D is uncertain. Trimming left V 6 bases short and J 1 base short, with 15 bases between. Per germline, CDR1 SQVTM and CDR2 ANQGSEA. The CDR3 contains 14 residues. Here the CDR3 reads CSVRGDKPNTEAFF. The CDR3 region has the DNA TGCAGCGTGCGAGGAGACAAGCCGAACACTGAAGCTTTCTTT.

This clone has a handful of counts. The V and J genes are TRBV4-2 and TRBJ1-1; TRBD1 matches at 12 bases. V was pared by 0 bases and J by 4 bases, with 9 bases of the junction left unmatched. The CDR3 runs 18 residues. The V gene's germline CDR1 is LGHNA and CDR2 YNFKEQ. The CDR3 is CASSQDGTGGGIRTEAFF. The CDR3, as DNA: TGTGCCAGCAGCCAAGATGGGACAGGGGGCGGAATACGCACTGAAGCTTTCTTT.

The chain recombines TRBV5-1 with TRBJ1-1, with 11 bases identical to TRBD1. J was trimmed by 6 bases and V by 0 bases; bases with no gene match: 4. The CDR3 runs 15 residues. Germline values: CDR1 SGHRS, CDR2 YFSETQ. CDR3 loop: CASSLDGQGASEAFF. Here the CDR3 DNA reads TGCGCCAGCAGCTTGGACGGACAGGGGGCATCTGAAGCTTTCTTT.

The chain employs TRBV5-3 and TRBJ1-3; D gene ambiguous. TRBV5-3 is noted as an ORF with a role that remains uncertain. The V and J ends lost 4 bases and 2 bases respectively, with 4 bases between them. The CDR3 loop spans 12 amino acids. CDR3 amino acids: CARSRAGNTIYF. CDR3 DNA sequence: TGTGCCAGAAGCCGAGCTGGAAACACCATATATTTT.

The chain uses TRBV5-3 and TRBJ1-1; D might be TRBD1 (5 bases). TRBV5-3 is placed among ORFs of uncertain function. V gave up 1 base and J gave up 2 bases, with 12 bases separating them. This CDR3 has 15 residues. The CDR3 sequence: CARSLLWGCNTEAFF. In DNA form, the CDR3 reads TGTGCCAGAAGCTTGCTATGGGGGTGTAACACTGAAGCTTTCTTT.

This chain joins TRBV9 and TRBJ2-1, with D possibly TRBD2 on 5 matching bases. Germline CDR1 is SGDLS and CDR2 is YYNGEE. V was pared by 3 bases and J by 8 bases, with 15 bases between. CDR3 length: 14 amino acids. Written as DNA, the CDR3 is TGTGCCAGCAGCGAGCTAACTAGTCATGATGAGCAGTTCTTC. Amino acid sequence: CASSELTSHDEQFF.

With respect to this clone: One end of the junction fails to match germline, which may point to a read error. The rearrangement uses TRBV19 and TRBJ2-2; 9 nucleotides align to TRBD1. The CDR3 has 15 amino acids. Germline V CDR1 and CDR2: LNHDA, SQIVND (reference sequence). This CDR3 reads CATLYGTGPYGELVF. The CDR3 nucleotides are TGTGCCACCCTCTATGGGACAGGGCCTTACGGGGAGCTGGTTTTT. The full variable domain, completed using reference TRBV19 and TRBJ2-2, is DGGITQSPKYLFRKEGQNVTLSCEQNLNHDAMYWYRQDPGQGLRLIYYSQIVNDFQKGDIAEGYSVSREKKESFPLTVTSAQKNPTAFYLCATLYGTGPYGELVFGEGSRLTVL.

Only one count was recorded for this clone. CDR3 DNA: TGTGCCAGCATCTTACGTCCGGGACTTAGCACAGATACGCAGTATTTT. Protein product: CASILRPGLSTDTQYF. The V gene is TRBV27, the J gene TRBJ2-3; perhaps TRBD2 as D (6 bases). This CDR3 is 16 amino acids long. The germline V and J ends were trimmed by 7 bases and 0 bases, with 17 bases remaining between them. From germline, CDR1 is MNHEY and CDR2 SMNVEV (reference sequence).

The V and J genes are TRBV28 and TRBJ2-3; D is unresolved. Between the trimmed V and J ends, which lost 3 bases and 6 bases, there was a span of 13 bases. The CDR3 totals 14 residues. Looked up from germline, CDR1 is MDHEN and CDR2 is SYDVKM. This chain's CDR3 is CASSFGRSLDTQYF. In DNA form, the CDR3 reads TGTGCCAGCAGTTTTGGCAGGTCTTTGGATACGCAGTATTTT.

To note about this clone: Additional DNA sequences in this sample encode the identical CDR3. The CDR3 reads CAWSVGGETQYF. Here the CDR3 DNA reads TGTGCCTGGAGTGTAGGGGGAGAGACCCAGTACTTC. The chain combines TRBV30 with TRBJ2-5; D is possibly TRBD1 (6 bases). V lost 0 bases, J lost 4 bases, and 6 bases lay in between. CDR1 is GTSNPN and CDR2 is SVGIG in the germline V gene (reference sequence). This CDR3 spans 12 amino acids.

The V gene is TRBV11-1, the J gene TRBJ2-7, with TRBD1 matching over 7 bases. J gave up 0 bases and V 5 bases, and 7 bases lay outside the gene matches. CDR3 length equals 15 residues. Germline V CDR1 and CDR2: SGHAT, FQDESV (reference sequence). The CDR3, as DNA: TGTGCCAGCAGCCTACAGGGGTCCTTCTCCTACGAGCAGTACTTC. Its protein product is CASSLQGSFSYEQYF.

The chain is built from TRBV10-1 and TRBJ2-6; no clear D. V was cut by 3 bases and J by 0 bases, with 12 bases left in between. The CDR3 has 17 residues. The germline V gene has CDR1 WNHNN and CDR2 SYGVQD (reference sequence). In DNA form, the CDR3 reads TGCGCCAGCAGTGATCGTTTGTATCACTCTGGGGCCAACGTCCTGACTTTC. Amino acid sequence: CASSDRLYHSGANVLTF.

This chain joins TRBV7-8 and TRBJ2-3; 8 bases fit TRBD1. CDR3 length: 17 residues. Germline CDR1 SGHVS, CDR2 FQNEAQ. J lost 8 bases, V lost 1 base, and 14 bases had no gene match. For the CDR3, the DNA is TGTGCCAGCAGCTTAGTCTTTCCAGGGGGCTCCCCGGCTACGCAGTATTTT. Its translation: CASSLVFPGGSPATQYF.

The chain joins TRBV5-1 to TRBJ2-5; D is possibly TRBD1 (7 bases). Between the trimmed V and J ends, which lost 2 bases and 5 bases, there was a span of 13 bases. The germline V gene encodes CDR1 SGHRS and CDR2 YFSETQ. This CDR3 contains 14 residues. For the CDR3, the DNA is TGCGCCAGCAGCTTACAGGGGAGGAGGGAGACCCAGTACTTC. It codes for CASSLQGRRETQYF. Supplemented by reference TRBV5-1 and TRBJ2-5, the full variable domain reads KAGVTQTPRYLIKTRGQQVTLSCSPISGHRSVSWYQQTPGQGLQFLFEYFSETQRNKGNFPGRFSGRQFSNSRSEMNVSTLELGDSALYLCASSLQGRRETQYFGPGTRLLVL.

The V and J genes are TRBV6-1 and TRBJ1-5; 9 bases match TRBD1. Germline trimming cut 8 bases from V and 3 bases from J; bases unmatched to any gene: 2. CDR1 is MNHNS and CDR2 is SASEGT in the germline V gene. CDR3 length: 13 residues. The CDR3 region has the DNA TGTGCCAGCGGGACAGGGATCAATCAGCCCCAGCATTTT. This gives the protein CASGTGINQPQHF.

As regards this clone: One end of the junction varies from germline; a read error may be responsible. The rearrangement uses TRBV4-3 and TRBJ1-3, with D uncertain. The CDR3 has 15 amino acids. Germline loops: CDR1 LGHNA, CDR2 YSLEER. The CDR3 sequence: CASSQELGGGNTIYF. CDR3 nucleotide sequence: TGCGCCAGCAGTCAAGAGCTGGGCGGTGGAAACACCATATATTTT.

The chain couples TRBV5-8 to TRBJ1-3, with D possibly TRBD1 on 5 matching bases. V shed 2 bases and J shed 0 bases, with 18 bases lying between them. Germline V gene sequence: CDR1 SGHTS, CDR2 YDEGEE. The CDR3 sequence is 18 residues long. In DNA, the CDR3 is TGTGCCAGCAGCTTAATTCGCGGTCGGACAAGCTCTGGAAACACCATATATTTT. This codes for CASSLIRGRTSSGNTIYF. The complete variable domain, with remaining parts taken from reference TRBV5-8 and TRBJ1-3, reads EAGVTQSPTHLIKTRGQQATLRCSPISGHTSVYWYQQALGLGLQFLLWYDEGEERNRGNFPPRFSGRQFPNYSSELNVNALELEDSALYLCASSLIRGRTSSGNTIYFGEGSWLTVV.

Note on this clone: Germline is not matched at one junction end, which may reflect a read error. This chain connects TRBV5-5 to TRBJ1-2; D may be TRBD1 (5 bases). This CDR3 comprises 14 residues. The germline CDR1 and CDR2 sequences are SGHKS and YYEKEE (reference sequence). This CDR3 reads CASSLAVAGTKLSF. The CDR3 coding sequence is TGTGCCAGCAGCTTGGCCGTCGCCGGGACGAAATTATCCTTC. The full variable domain, rest sourced from reference TRBV5-5 and TRBJ1-2, is DAGVTQSPTHLIKTRGQQVTLRCSPISGHKSVSWYQQVLGQGPQFIFQYYEKEERGRGNFPDRFSARQFPNYSSELNVNALLLGDSALYLCASSLAVAGTKLSFGSGTRLTVV.

The chain's CDR3 is CASSLGGENIQYF. The CDR3 bases are TGTGCCAGCAGTTTAGGGGGCGAAAACATTCAGTACTTC. The V gene is TRBV27, the J gene TRBJ2-4, with a weak D call TRBD1 (6 bases). V lost 2 bases to trimming and J lost 5 bases, with 7 bases between them. The CDR3 has 13 residues. Germline values: CDR1 MNHEY, CDR2 SMNVEV (reference sequence).

V is TRBV15 and J is TRBJ1-2; D is unresolved. The CDR3 has 13 amino acids. The germline CDR1 and CDR2 sequences are LNHNV and YYDKDF (reference sequence). Trimming took off 0 bases at V and 8 bases at J, with 10 bases between the two ends. CDR3 region: CATSRDHSRGYTF. CDR3 coding DNA: TGTGCCACCAGCAGAGATCATTCGAGAGGCTACACCTTC.

This sequence joins TRBV10-3 and TRBJ2-1, with 9 bases fitting TRBD2. Trimming at V came to 6 bases and at J to 4 bases, leaving 4 bases not matched to a gene. CDR3 length: 14 residues. Per germline, CDR1 ENHRY and CDR2 SYGVKD. The CDR3 DNA is TGTGCCATCAGCCAGACTAGCGGATACAATGAGCAGTTCTTC. It is translated as CAISQTSGYNEQFF.

The chain uses TRBV15 and TRBJ1-1, with D unclear. The CDR3 totals 14 residues. V was cut by 0 bases and J by 7 bases, with 12 bases left in between. Germline V gene data show CDR1 as LNHNV and CDR2 as YYDKDF (reference sequence). CDR3 in DNA: TGTGCCACCAGCAGAGACGGGAGGGCCGGTGAAGCTTTCTTT. The encoded protein is CATSRDGRAGEAFF.

As regards this clone: Mismatch with germline at one junction end may stem from a read error. The chain recombines TRBV7-2 with TRBJ2-7, with 7 bases lining up with TRBD1. CDR1 is SGHTA and CDR2 is FQGNSA in the germline V gene. This CDR3 is built from 13 residues. The CDR3, as DNA: TGTGCCAGCAACTTAGGGACAGCTTACGAGCAGTACTTC. This sequence encodes CASNLGTAYEQYF.

The gene calls are TRBV5-1 and TRBJ2-6; possible D gene TRBD1, 5 bases. Germline CDR1 is SGHRS and CDR2 is YFSETQ. The CDR3 is 16 residues long. V lost 0 bases, J lost 11 bases, and 18 bases lay in between. Here the CDR3 DNA reads TGCGCCAGCAGCTTGGGGGTCGGACACTTCGTCCACGTCCTGACTTTC. Protein product: CASSLGVGHFVHVLTF.

Turning to this clone: The junction departs from germline at one end; a sequencing error may be responsible. V usage is TRBV7-8 and J usage is TRBJ1-3; D remains ambiguous. This CDR3 comprises 14 residues. CDR1 and CDR2 (germline): SGHVS, FQNEAQ. The CDR3 DNA reads as TGTGCCAGCAGCCTAGCCAAGGCTGGAAACACCATATATTTT. Translating it yields CASSLAKAGNTIYF.

The chain has TRBV7-8 and TRBJ2-5; a weak D match, TRBD1 (6 bases). Germline V CDR1 and CDR2: SGHVS, FQNEAQ. This CDR3 contains 16 residues. The ends were cut back, 5 bases at V and 5 bases at J, with 21 bases in the middle. Here the CDR3 DNA reads TGTGCCAGCAGCCCCCGACAGGCCGTCACCGGGGAGACCCAGTACTTC. The encoded protein is CASSPRQAVTGETQYF.